The 16 T cell receptor beta chains presented below share a single source sample, sequenced in a study of T cells in Graves' hyperthyroidism and ophthalmopathy. Amplification of TCR beta CDR3 regions used RNA as the template. Using the HTBI primer set, a first-round RT-PCR was run on the TCR CDR3. TCRdb passed the multiplex PCR reads through MiXCR, listing each CDR3 protein once. The sample contains roughly 710,000 distinct CDR3 sequences, 35% of which appear only once. Sequenced: blood. The receptors come from a woman aged 40 to 50 with Graves' hyperthyroidism.

V is TRBV25-1 and J is TRBJ1-5, with D unclear. This CDR3 region has 13 residues. CDR1 MGHDK and CDR2 SYGVNS come from the germline V gene. With 10 bases removed from V and 11 bases from J, the gap between germline ends came to 21 bases. In nucleotides, the CDR3 is TGTGCCACAAATGCCGAGGAAATCAAGGCCCAGCATTTT. Amino acids: CATNAEEIKAQHF.

This clonotype was picked up many times. J is TRBJ2-2 and V is TRBV5-8, with 9 nucleotides matching TRBD2. Unmatched junction bases numbered 3, after V lost 5 bases and J lost 4 bases. Looked up from germline, CDR1 is SGHTS and CDR2 is YDEGEE. This CDR3 comprises 14 residues. CDR3 sequence reads: CASRSSGTTGELFF. The CDR3 DNA reads TGTGCCAGCAGATCTAGCGGGACCACCGGGGAGCTGTTTTTT.

The chain combines TRBV5-1 with TRBJ1-2, with D unresolved. V gave up 4 bases and J gave up 3 bases, with 13 bases separating them. The CDR3 spans 14 residues. The V gene's germline CDR1 is SGHRS and CDR2 YFSETQ. For the CDR3, the DNA is TGCGCCAGCAGCCACATTGGACCGTACTATGGCTACACCTTC. Encoded protein: CASSHIGPYYGYTF.

The chain is built from TRBV19 and TRBJ1-2, with a possible D match to TRBD1 (5 bases). CDR3 length equals 16 residues. Germline V gives CDR1 LNHDA, CDR2 SQIVND (reference sequence). V was pared by 6 bases and J by 2 bases, with 19 bases between. CDR3 sequence reads: CASSVFGGQPNYGYTF. CDR3 in DNA: TGTGCCAGTAGCGTATTCGGAGGACAACCAAACTATGGCTACACCTTC.

There are many counts of this clonotype. The CDR3 DNA sequence: TGTGCCAGCAGCTTAGTGGACAGGGGGCGACCTTTCTTT. It specifies CASSLVDRGRPFF. The chain has TRBV7-9 and TRBJ1-1, with TRBD1 matching over 11 bases. Germline lookup yields CDR1 SEHNR and CDR2 FQNEAQ (reference sequence). Trimming cost V 1 base and J 12 bases; bases outside gene matches: 4. There are 13 residues in the CDR3.

This rearrangement joins TRBV25-1 to TRBJ2-7; 10 bases map to TRBD2. The CDR3 runs to 17 residues. Losses at the gene ends were 2 bases for V and 0 bases for J; bases not matched to a gene: 7. The germline V gene encodes CDR1 MGHDK and CDR2 SYGVNS. Here the CDR3 DNA reads TGTGCCAGCAGTGAAGGCCGGACTAGCGGTCGCTCCTACGAGCAGTACTTC. It codes for CASSEGRTSGRSYEQYF.

This clonotype was observed a handful of times. This chain connects TRBV19 to TRBJ1-2, with unresolved D. V lost 11 bases, J lost 1 base, and 17 bases lay in between. The CDR3 has 14 amino acids. Germline V lookup: CDR1 LNHDA, CDR2 SQIVND (reference sequence). CDR3 residues: CASREAGFNYGYTF. DNA of the CDR3: TGTGCCTCCCGCGAGGCTGGGTTTAACTATGGCTACACCTTC. Full variable domain (rest looked up from reference TRBV19 and TRBJ1-2): DGGITQSPKYLFRKEGQNVTLSCEQNLNHDAMYWYRQDPGQGLRLIYYSQIVNDFQKGDIAEGYSVSREKKESFPLTVTSAQKNPTAFYLCASREAGFNYGYTFGSGTRLTVV.

The rearrangement links TRBV10-2 to TRBJ2-2; D not resolved. CDR1 and CDR2 (germline): WSHSY, SAAADI. V lost 7 bases, J lost 1 base, and 7 bases lay in between. The CDR3 consists of 13 residues. The CDR3, as DNA: TGCGCCAGCAAGACCCTGAACACCGGGGAGCTGTTTTTT. As protein: CASKTLNTGELFF.

The rearrangement uses TRBV6-5 and TRBJ2-7, with a weak D call TRBD1 (5 bases). V was pared by 2 bases and J by 2 bases, with 13 bases between. In germline, CDR1 is MNHEY, CDR2 SVGAGI. The CDR3 is 15 residues long. CDR3 in amino acids: CASSYPLRAAYEQYF. DNA for the CDR3: TGTGCCAGCAGTTACCCCCTCAGGGCGGCCTACGAGCAGTACTTC.

This clonotype appeared once. The chain links TRBV7-6 to TRBJ2-4, with D perhaps given as TRBD1 or TRBD2 (6 bases each). CDR1 and CDR2 from the germline V gene are SGHVS and FNYEAQ. The germline V and J ends were trimmed by 2 bases and 0 bases, with 11 bases remaining between them. The CDR3 has 16 residues. DNA of the CDR3: TGTGCCAGCAGCTTAAACGGGGGCTTAGCCAAAAACATTCAGTACTTC. It translates to CASSLNGGLAKNIQYF.

This clonotype has more than one count but fewer than ten. This rearrangement joins TRBV5-1 to TRBJ1-5; D possibly corresponds to TRBD1 (6 bases). Germline CDR1 reads SGHRS; CDR2 reads YFSETQ. V lost 0 bases and J 3 bases, leaving 13 bases between the germline ends. The CDR3 extends over 16 amino acids. CDR3 DNA sequence: TGCGCCAGCAGCTTGGGCGGGGGCGTGGACAATCAGCCCCAGCATTTT. Translation: CASSLGGGVDNQPQHF.

At least ten counts were recorded for this clonotype. The V gene is TRBV5-5, the J gene TRBJ1-1; D remains ambiguous. CDR3 length: 13 residues. CDR1 and CDR2 (germline): SGHKS, YYEKEE (reference sequence). The V end lost 5 bases, the J end lost 3 bases, and 11 bases lay between the germline ends. The DNA for the CDR3 is TGTGCCAGCAGAGCAGGTGGGGACACTGAAGCTTTCTTT. It encodes CASRAGGDTEAFF.

The sample holds a few counts of this clonotype. The V gene is TRBV10-2, the J gene TRBJ2-2, with 7 nucleotides matching TRBD1. Germline V gene data show CDR1 as WSHSY and CDR2 as SAAADI. The CDR3 is 15 residues long. J lost 4 bases, V lost 4 bases, and 6 bases had no gene match. In DNA, the CDR3 is TGCGCCAGCAGTGCCTCGGACAGGCGCACCGGGGAGCTGTTTTTT. It encodes CASSASDRRTGELFF.

This clonotype was found many times. The V and J genes are TRBV2 and TRBJ1-4; tentatively, D is TRBD1 (6 bases). V lost 0 bases to trimming and J lost 6 bases, with 17 bases between them. CDR3 length equals 17 residues. In germline, CDR1 is SNHLY, CDR2 FYNNEI. For the CDR3, the DNA is TGTGCCAGCAGTGAAGCGCCGAGCGGGGGCGGAGATGAAAAACTGTTTTTT. Protein product: CASSEAPSGGGDEKLFF.

This clonotype has more than one count but fewer than ten. The J gene is TRBJ1-1, the V gene TRBV30; D is undetermined. CDR1 is GTSNPN and CDR2 is SVGIG in the germline V gene (reference sequence). Trimming took 3 bases from V and 1 from J, leaving 9 bases between them. The CDR3 has 13 amino acids. The CDR3 reads CAWSRRPNTEAFF. In DNA form, the CDR3 reads TGTGCCTGGAGCCGCCGGCCGAACACTGAAGCTTTCTTT.

There are many counts of this clonotype. J is TRBJ1-3 and V is TRBV5-6; D call uncertain. The CDR3 has 15 amino acids. Germline CDR1 reads SGHDT; CDR2 reads YYEEEE. Trimming pared 3 bases from V and 1 base from J, leaving 11 bases between. CDR3 sequence: CASSSGALSGNTIYF. In nucleotides, the CDR3 is TGTGCCAGCAGCTCAGGAGCACTGTCTGGAAACACCATATATTTT. The variable domain in full, completed from reference TRBV5-6 and TRBJ1-3, reads DAGVTQSPTHLIKTRGQQVTLRCSPKSGHDTVSWYQQALGQGPQFIFQYYEEEERQRGNFPDRFSGHQFPNYSSELNVNALLLGDSALYLCASSSGALSGNTIYFGEGSWLTVV.